The clone carrying this T cell receptor beta chain was detected once. Its antigen is still unknown. The record originates from a study of vaccination effects on CD4 cells after COVID-19. Whole-study context: Antigen-specific CD4+ T cell clonotypes were called by their expansion after viral peptide-pool culture in ViraFEST. Samples collected post-vaccine were obtained a median of 72 days after the second dose. PBMC were cultured at approximately 2 million per well with 10 IU/ml IL-2 and 9.5 to 10 ug/ml peptides.

Some clones are missing from TCRdb's copy, which holds only in-frame ones; the method was immunoSEQ multiplex PCR. The sample holds 37,000 or so clones, around 71% seen once. V gave up 5 bases and J gave up 0 bases; unmatched junction bases: 6. This CDR3 is built from 15 residues. Germline V gene lookup returns CDR1 SGHTA and CDR2 FQGNSA. Around day 10 of culture, CD4+ T cells were separated out. Two-dose vaccination with either BNT162b2 or mRNA-1273 was given to the participants. The specimen was CD4+ T cells from PBMCs cultured without peptide, collected after COVID-19 vaccination. This TCR was sampled from a human donor who received a COVID-19 vaccine. The V and J genes are TRBV7-2 and TRBJ2-5, with 7 bases aligning to TRBD2. The CDR3 coding sequence is TGTGCCAGCAGCCGGTCCGGGACTAACCAAGAGACCCAGTACTTC. As protein: CASSRSGTNQETQYF. Using reference TRBV7-2 and TRBJ2-5 for the parts outside the CDR3, the full variable domain is GAGVSQSPSNKVTEKGKDVELRCDPISGHTALYWYRQSLGQGLEFLIYFQGNSAPDKSGLPSDRFSAERTGGSVSTLTIQRTQQEDSAVYLCASSRSGTNQETQYFGPGTRLLVL.